Listed below are T cell receptor beta chains from one sample, sequenced in a study of blood T cell repertoires in COVID-19. The protocol was immunoSEQ multiplex PCR, while the TCRdb copy is restricted to in-frame clones and leaves out a portion. The sample shows around 140,000 clones, 76% of them seen only once. The specimen sequenced was peripheral blood. These receptors originate from a woman over 75 with active or convalescent COVID-19. CDR3s include the opening cysteine and the closing phenylalanine or tryptophan. D genes are given only for firm matches. Some rows have no size entry. The others give once, few or many, or a class for an expanded clone.

>NA|TRBV5-1|TRBJ1-4|NA
CASSLDSNNEKLFF
TGCGCCAGCAGCCTGGACAGTAATAATGAAAAACTGTTTTTT
>NA|TRBV9|TRBJ2-5|TRBD1
CASSVGRRDRGVRETQYF
TGTGCCAGCAGCGTCGGAAGGAGAGACAGGGGGGTACGAGAGACCCAGTACTTC
>NA|TRBV6-5|TRBJ1-3|NA
CASERRGAENTIYF
TGTGCCAGCGAGAGGAGGGGAGCGGAAAACACCATATATTTT
>NA|TRBV6-2/TRBV6-3|TRBJ1-2|NA
CASSQNRVSGYTF
TGTGCCAGCAGTCAAAACAGGGTATCCGGCTACACCTTC
>NA|TRBV4-1|TRBJ2-3|TRBD1
CASSPGQGISTDTQYF
TGCGCCAGCAGCCCGGGACAGGGAATTAGCACAGATACGCAGTATTTT
>NA|TRBV29-1|TRBJ1-1|TRBD1
CSEIQGATEAFF
TGCAGCGAAATCCAGGGGGCAACTGAAGCTTTCTTT
>NA|TRBV29-1|TRBJ2-2|NA
CSVLAYTGELFF
TGCAGCGTACTAGCTTACACCGGGGAGCTGTTTTTT
>NA|TRBV5-1|TRBJ1-2|NA
CASSGNQGFDGYTF
TGCGCCAGCAGTGGTAACCAGGGTTTCGATGGCTACACCTTC
>few|TRBV30|TRBJ1-6|NA
CAWRSRKQGRNSPLHF
TGTGCCTGGAGGTCCCGGAAACAGGGTCGTAATTCACCCCTCCACTTT
>once|TRBV12-5|TRBJ1-5|NA
CASGLVQRGGGQPQHF
TGTGCTAGTGGTTTGGTACAAAGGGGCGGTGGTCAGCCCCAGCATTTT
>NA|TRBV2|TRBJ2-3|TRBD1
CASRELETGITDTQYF
TGTGCCAGCAGGGAACTCGAGACAGGGATAACAGATACGCAGTATTTT
>NA|TRBV9|TRBJ1-1|TRBD1
CASSVGQGAGVTEAFF
TGTGCCAGCAGCGTAGGGCAGGGGGCCGGAGTGACTGAAGCTTTCTTT
>NA|TRBV28|TRBJ2-3|NA
CASYTPLGTDTQYF
TGTGCCAGCTATACCCCACTGGGCACAGATACGCAGTATTTT
>NA|TRBV6-5|TRBJ2-7|TRBD1
CASSYPGQGAREQYF
TGTGCCAGCAGTTACCCGGGACAGGGGGCTCGCGAGCAGTACTTC
>NA|TRBV9|TRBJ2-7|NA
CASSVGSSPYEQYF
TGTGCCAGCAGCGTAGGTTCTAGTCCCTACGAGCAGTACTTC
>NA|TRBV4-1|TRBJ2-3|NA
CASSQDLGSGQSGSTQYF
TGCGCCAGCAGCCAAGATCTGGGTTCAGGTCAGAGTGGTAGTACGCAGTATTTT
>NA|TRBV9|TRBJ1-1|NA
CASSVGAQRNTEAFF
TGTGCCAGCAGCGTTGGGGCCCAGAGAAACACTGAAGCTTTCTTT
>NA|TRBV5-4|TRBJ2-3|NA
CASSSVGTQYF
TGTGCCAGCAGCTCTGTCGGTACGCAGTATTTT
>few|TRBV5-6|TRBJ2-1|TRBD1
CASSPGRDRAHNEQFF
TGTGCCAGCAGCCCTGGCCGGGACAGGGCACACAATGAGCAGTTCTTC
>once|TRBV27|TRBJ1-5|TRBD1
CASKKGQDYQPQHF
TGTGCCAGCAAAAAAGGACAGGACTATCAGCCCCAGCATTTT